The 2 T cell receptor beta chains below come from one sample, sequenced in a study of T-cell reconstitution after alpha-beta-depleted transplantation in children. Unique molecular identifiers were used in preparing the TCRbeta library. TCRdb reanalysed the PCR reads using MiXCR and keeps one entry per CDR3 protein. The data hold some 180,000 distinct CDR3 sequences, with around 7% observed a single time. The sequenced sample was PBMCs, obtained before TCRalphabeta/CD19-depleted stem cell transplant. The receptors were sampled from a boy aged 2 to 10 with acute lymphoblastic leukemia, due to receive a stem cell transplant.

This clonotype was recorded at least ten times. This rearrangement joins TRBV5-5 to TRBJ1-2; D is uncertain. The CDR3 length is 15 residues. Germline loops: CDR1 SGHKS, CDR2 YYEKEE (reference sequence). V was shortened by 0 bases and J by 4 bases, with 13 bases between the two germline ends. CDR3 protein: CASSLAATGPYGYTF. The CDR3 nucleotides read TGTGCCAGCAGCTTGGCTGCCACTGGGCCCTATGGCTACACCTTC.

This clonotype came up a few times. The chain joins TRBV20-1 to TRBJ2-6; no firm D call. Germline values: CDR1 DFQATT, CDR2 SNEGSKA (reference sequence). The germline V and J ends were trimmed by 7 bases and 2 bases, with 6 bases remaining between them. This CDR3 region has 12 residues. The CDR3 loop is CSGDAGANVLTF. The CDR3 DNA follows: TGCAGTGGAGACGCTGGGGCCAACGTCCTGACTTTC.